One and the same sample provided the 29 T cell receptor beta chains below, sequenced in a study of cytomegalovirus exposure and HLA in healthy donors. Primers included in the PCR were 60 Vbeta and 13 Jbeta primers. The data were produced by immunoSEQ multiplex PCR, yet TCRdb's version contains in-frame clones alone and is incomplete. The sample has hundreds of thousands of clones, 70% to 90% seen once. The sequenced sample consisted of PBMCs. The source is a young woman in good health and CMV-seronegative.

This clone was seen once. The V and J genes are TRBV5-6 and TRBJ2-1; weak D call: TRBD1 (5 bases). Deletions cut 3 bases from V and 8 bases from J, with 6 bases between. This CDR3 has 11 amino acids. CDR1 SGHDT and CDR2 YYEEEE come from the germline V gene. The CDR3 DNA reads as TGTGCCAGCAGCTCGACAGATGAGCAGTTCTTC. Protein sequence: CASSSTDEQFF. The full variable domain, rest sourced from reference TRBV5-6 and TRBJ2-1, is DAGVTQSPTHLIKTRGQQVTLRCSPKSGHDTVSWYQQALGQGPQFIFQYYEEEERQRGNFPDRFSGHQFPNYSSELNVNALLLGDSALYLCASSSTDEQFFGPGTRLTVL.

This chain connects TRBV27 to TRBJ2-7; weak D call: TRBD1 (6 bases). Germline CDR1 and CDR2: MNHEY and SMNVEV (reference sequence). V was cut by 2 bases and J by 0 bases, with 8 bases left in between. This CDR3 region has 14 residues. The CDR3 DNA reads TGTGCCAGCAGTTTAGGGACACCCTCCTACGAGCAGTACTTC. Protein product: CASSLGTPSYEQYF.

The V gene is TRBV4-1, the J gene TRBJ2-1, with TRBD2 matching over 8 bases. Per germline, CDR1 MGHRA and CDR2 YSYEKL. This CDR3 contains 16 residues. The V and J ends lost 0 bases and 6 bases, in that order; junction bases with no gene match: 7. The DNA for the CDR3 is TGCGCCAGCAGCCAAGAGGTCGGGACTAGATCCAATGAGCAGTTCTTC. It specifies CASSQEVGTRSNEQFF.

This chain connects TRBV5-5 to TRBJ1-2, with D possibly matching TRBD1 (5 bases). Germline V gene lookup returns CDR1 SGHKS and CDR2 YYEKEE (reference sequence). V gave up 0 bases and J gave up 5 bases, with 17 bases separating them. The CDR3 spans 16 residues. The CDR3 loop reads CASSLASGIKLYGYTF. The CDR3 DNA reads as TGTGCCAGCAGCTTGGCGTCAGGGATTAAACTGTATGGCTACACCTTC.

The chain uses TRBV15 and TRBJ1-2; TRBD1 matches 8 bases. Germline V gene data show CDR1 as LNHNV and CDR2 as YYDKDF (reference sequence). The CDR3 has 14 amino acids. With 5 bases clipped from V and 6 bases from J, the junction kept 8 bases outside the gene matches. Here the CDR3 reads CATSGGQGAHGYTF. DNA of the CDR3: TGTGCCACCAGCGGTGGACAGGGTGCCCATGGCTACACCTTC.

This clone was picked up one time. The rearrangement uses TRBV7-6 and TRBJ1-5; weak D call: TRBD1 (5 bases). V lost 5 bases and J 3 bases, leaving 8 bases between the germline ends. Germline CDR1 reads SGHVS; CDR2 reads FNYEAQ. The CDR3 has 13 residues. CDR3 in amino acids: CASSTGPNQPQHF. The CDR3, as DNA: TGTGCCAGCAGCACAGGTCCCAATCAGCCCCAGCATTTT.

The rearrangement joins TRBV5-8 to TRBJ2-3; 13 nucleotides agree with TRBD2. The trim removed 4 bases at V and 9 bases at J, leaving 11 bases unmatched. CDR3 length equals 16 residues. CDR1 and CDR2 from the germline V gene are SGHTS and YDEGEE. CDR3 sequence: CASSPNGLAGAGTQYF. CDR3 bases: TGTGCCAGCAGCCCTAACGGACTAGCGGGGGCGGGCACGCAGTATTTT.

The gene calls are TRBV19 and TRBJ2-5; TRBD1 might be the D (5 bases). The germline V and J ends were trimmed by 6 bases and 4 bases, with 12 bases remaining between them. CDR3 length: 13 residues. The V gene's germline CDR1 is LNHDA and CDR2 SQIVND (reference sequence). The CDR3 sequence: CASSPTETETQYF. CDR3 bases: TGTGCCAGTAGCCCGACAGAAACAGAGACCCAGTACTTC. Drawing the rest from reference TRBV19 and TRBJ2-5, the complete variable domain is DGGITQSPKYLFRKEGQNVTLSCEQNLNHDAMYWYRQDPGQGLRLIYYSQIVNDFQKGDIAEGYSVSREKKESFPLTVTSAQKNPTAFYLCASSPTETETQYFGPGTRLLVL.

The chain has TRBV19 and TRBJ1-1; perhaps TRBD1 as D (5 bases). Germline V CDR1 and CDR2: LNHDA, SQIVND (reference sequence). Trimming took off 3 bases at V and 0 bases at J, with 5 bases between the two ends. The CDR3 contains 13 residues. For the CDR3, the DNA is TGTGCCAGTAGTATGGGGCTGAACACTGAAGCTTTCTTT. It codes for CASSMGLNTEAFF.

This clone was detected only a few times. The gene calls are TRBV5-4 and TRBJ2-1; 9 nucleotides match TRBD1. Germline V gene data show CDR1 as SGHNT and CDR2 as YYREEE (reference sequence). Trimming at V came to 3 bases and at J to 8 bases, leaving 9 bases not matched to a gene. The CDR3 contains 15 residues. CDR3 DNA sequence: TGTGCCAGCAGCTCGGCGGGACAGGGTAGGCATGAGCAGTTCTTC. Its protein is CASSSAGQGRHEQFF. The variable domain in full, with the rest retrieved from reference TRBV5-4 and TRBJ2-1, is ETGVTQSPTHLIKTRGQQVTLRCSSQSGHNTVSWYQQALGQGPQFIFQYYREEENGRGNFPPRFSGLQFPNYSSELNVNALELDDSALYLCASSSAGQGRHEQFFGPGTRLTVL.

V and J are TRBV5-6 and TRBJ1-2; D gene ambiguous. V was cut by 0 bases and J by 7 bases, with 7 bases left in between. This CDR3 region has 12 residues. Germline V gene sequence: CDR1 SGHDT, CDR2 YYEEEE. CDR3 bases: TGTGCCAGCAGCTTGGCCCCGAGTGGCTACACCTTC. Protein sequence: CASSLAPSGYTF.

This clone was picked up a small number of times. The chain is built from TRBV9 and TRBJ2-7; TRBD2 aligns across 11 bases. J gave up 3 bases and V 0 bases, and 5 bases lay outside the gene matches. This CDR3 contains 16 residues. Germline V gene sequence: CDR1 SGDLS, CDR2 YYNGEE. The CDR3 is CASSVGLAGQSYEQYF. The DNA of the CDR3 is TGTGCCAGCAGCGTAGGACTAGCGGGGCAAAGCTACGAGCAGTACTTC.

The chain employs TRBV5-1 and TRBJ1-1; D unclear. This CDR3 contains 14 residues. The V gene lost 2 bases and the J gene lost 4 bases, with 12 bases spanning the gap. Germline V CDR1 and CDR2: SGHRS, YFSETQ. CDR3 coding DNA: TGCGCCAGCAGCTTTACCGAGGAGAGCACTGAAGCTTTCTTT. The encoded protein is CASSFTEESTEAFF.

V usage is TRBV30 and J usage is TRBJ1-6; no definite D call. CDR1 and CDR2 from the germline V gene are GTSNPN and SVGIG (reference sequence). V lost 0 bases and J lost 0, with 9 bases in between. CDR3 length equals 16 residues. The CDR3 nucleotides read TGTGCCTGGAGTGTAACGCGTAGCTCCTATAATTCACCCCTCCACTTT. Residues: CAWSVTRSSYNSPLHF.

This chain links TRBV6-4 with TRBJ1-6, with 7 nucleotides matching TRBD1. J lost 9 bases, V lost 5 bases, and 10 bases had no gene match. The CDR3 has 15 residues. Germline V gene lookup returns CDR1 MRHNA and CDR2 SNTAGT. This CDR3 is CASSQKTGETSPLHF. As DNA, the CDR3 is TGTGCCAGCAGTCAAAAAACAGGGGAGACTTCACCCCTCCACTTT.

This chain joins TRBV6-6 and TRBJ1-6, with TRBD1 as a possible D gene (6 bases). Germline CDR1 and CDR2: MNHNY and SVGAGI (reference sequence). The germline V and J ends were trimmed by 11 bases and 7 bases, with 15 bases remaining between them. The CDR3 length is 13 residues. The CDR3 region is CACHRVLNSPLHF. DNA of the CDR3: TGTGCCTGCCACAGGGTCTTGAATTCACCCCTCCACTTT.

The V call is TRBV7-9, the J call TRBJ1-1, with TRBD1 matching over 7 bases. CDR1 and CDR2 (germline): SEHNR, FQNEAQ (reference sequence). This CDR3 has 17 amino acids. V lost 4 bases to trimming and J lost 7 bases; unmatched junction nucleotides: 18. The CDR3 region is CASSSLRDRPSRGEAFF. The CDR3 DNA sequence: TGTGCCAGCAGCTCCCTCCGGGACAGACCTTCTCGGGGTGAAGCTTTCTTT.

The CDR3 loop reads CASSYSPRDNNYGYTF. CDR3 bases: TGTGCCAGCAGTTACTCGCCCCGGGACAACAACTATGGCTACACCTTC. This sequence joins TRBV6-5 and TRBJ1-2, with a tentative D call TRBD1 (6 bases). This CDR3 contains 16 residues. The V end was cut by 0 bases, the J end by 2 bases, with 13 bases between. Germline loops: CDR1 MNHEY, CDR2 SVGAGI.

In nucleotides, the CDR3 is TGTGCTAGTGGACGTCTGAGTCTAGCGGGGGGCGTGGAGACCCAGTACTTC. As protein: CASGRLSLAGGVETQYF. The rearrangement joins TRBV12-5 to TRBJ2-5, with TRBD2 identical over 11 bases. With V trimmed by 6 bases and J by 5 bases, 14 bases remained unmatched. Germline V gene lookup returns CDR1 LGHNT and CDR2 FRNRAP. The CDR3 runs 17 residues.

The chain couples TRBV5-1 to TRBJ1-5; D gene unclear. CDR3 length: 14 amino acids. Trimming removed 1 base at V and 1 base at J, with 6 bases between. Germline-derived CDR1 and CDR2 are SGHRS and YFSETQ. The CDR3 here is CASSLPGSNQPQHF. The CDR3 nucleotides are TGCGCCAGCAGCTTGCCGGGGAGCAATCAGCCCCAGCATTTT.

The gene calls are TRBV7-9 and TRBJ1-4; possible D gene TRBD1, 6 bases. V lost 1 base, J lost 6 bases, and 12 bases lay in between. Germline V gene data show CDR1 as SEHNR and CDR2 as FQNEAQ (reference sequence). The CDR3 runs 15 residues. CDR3 amino acids: CASSLGTVLDEKLFF. The CDR3 coding sequence is TGTGCCAGCAGCTTAGGGACAGTATTAGATGAAAAACTGTTTTTT.

The V and J genes are TRBV5-6 and TRBJ2-6; 8 nucleotides align to TRBD1. CDR1 and CDR2 from the germline V gene are SGHDT and YYEEEE. The CDR3 contains 16 residues. Trimming cost V 4 bases and J 1 base; bases outside gene matches: 4. CDR3 nucleotides: TGTGCCAGCAGCGACGACAGGGGATCTGGGGCCAACGTCCTGACTTTC. This encodes CASSDDRGSGANVLTF.

The rearrangement uses TRBV15 and TRBJ2-1; the D gene is possibly TRBD2 (5 bases). CDR3 length: 17 amino acids. Trimming left V 2 bases short and J 0 bases short, with 14 bases between. Germline CDR1 LNHNV, CDR2 YYDKDF (reference sequence). CDR3 sequence reads: CATSRYADSSSYNEQFF. CDR3 in DNA: TGTGCCACCAGCAGATACGCGGACTCGAGCTCCTACAATGAGCAGTTCTTC.

In this sample, this clone turned up once. Other DNA variants within this sample encode the same CDR3. V usage is TRBV2 and J usage is TRBJ2-7; 11 bases map to TRBD2. This CDR3 comprises 16 residues. J lost 0 bases, V lost 7 bases, and 8 bases had no gene match. Germline V gene lookup returns CDR1 SNHLY and CDR2 FYNNEI. CDR3 amino acids: CASMWTSGLSSYEQYF. The CDR3 bases are TGTGCCAGCATGTGGACTAGCGGGTTGAGCTCCTACGAGCAGTACTTC.

V usage is TRBV7-2 and J usage is TRBJ2-2; possibly TRBD2 for D (6 bases). V dropped 2 bases and J dropped 4 bases, with 8 bases sitting between them. Germline V gene sequence: CDR1 SGHTA, CDR2 FQGNSA. The CDR3 contains 14 residues. CDR3 region: CASSLPRGTGELFF. DNA for the CDR3: TGTGCCAGCAGCTTACCGCGGGGCACCGGGGAGCTGTTTTTT.

The chain links TRBV30 to TRBJ2-7; the match to TRBD2 covers 9 bases. This CDR3 is 11 amino acids long. The germline CDR1 and CDR2 sequences are GTSNPN and SVGIG (reference sequence). This CDR3 reads CGLAGSYEQYF. CDR3 DNA sequence: TGTGGCCTAGCGGGGTCCTACGAGCAGTACTTC.

This sequence joins TRBV7-3 and TRBJ2-7; 8 bases align to TRBD1. This CDR3 contains 13 residues. Trimming took 5 bases from V and 4 from J; bases not matched to a gene: 4. From germline, CDR1 is SGHTA and CDR2 FQGTGA. Here the CDR3 reads CASSIGTGYEQYF. The CDR3 DNA reads TGTGCCAGCAGCATTGGGACAGGTTACGAGCAGTACTTC.

The chain carries TRBV4-2 and TRBJ1-5; 10 nucleotides agree with TRBD1. Germline V gives CDR1 LGHNA, CDR2 YNFKEQ. The CDR3 loop spans 16 amino acids. After removal of 3 bases from V and 6 bases from J, the junction contained 8 bases not matched to a gene. The CDR3 region has the DNA TGTGCCAGCAGCCAGCAGACAGGGGGCTTGGTTCAGCCCCAGCATTTT. This encodes CASSQQTGGLVQPQHF.

The chain is built from TRBV19 and TRBJ1-4; tentatively, D is TRBD1 (6 bases). CDR1 and CDR2 (germline): LNHDA, SQIVND (reference sequence). The CDR3 is made up of 14 amino acids. V lost 6 bases and J lost 5, with 13 bases in between. The CDR3 DNA reads TGTGCCAGTAGCCATACAGGGTCGAATGAAAAACTGTTTTTT. Translating it yields CASSHTGSNEKLFF.